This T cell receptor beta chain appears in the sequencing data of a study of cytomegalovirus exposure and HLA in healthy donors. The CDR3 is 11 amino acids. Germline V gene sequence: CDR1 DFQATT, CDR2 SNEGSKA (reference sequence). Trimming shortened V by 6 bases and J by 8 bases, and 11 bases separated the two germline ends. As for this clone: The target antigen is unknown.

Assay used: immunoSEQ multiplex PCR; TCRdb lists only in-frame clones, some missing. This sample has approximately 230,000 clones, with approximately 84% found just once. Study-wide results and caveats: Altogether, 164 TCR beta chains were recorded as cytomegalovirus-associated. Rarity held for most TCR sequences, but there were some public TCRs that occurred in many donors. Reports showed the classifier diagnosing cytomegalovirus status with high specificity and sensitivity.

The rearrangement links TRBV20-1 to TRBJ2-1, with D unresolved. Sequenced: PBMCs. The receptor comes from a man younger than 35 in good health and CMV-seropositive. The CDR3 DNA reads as TGCAGTGCCTGGAGTCCCGATGAGCAGTTCTTC. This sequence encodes CSAWSPDEQFF.